This TCR beta chain was recovered during a study of T cells in Graves' hyperthyroidism and ophthalmopathy. On this clonotype itself: What it binds is not known.

Study results and limitations: Ophthalmopathy was told apart from stable hyperthyroidism by a 13 V-J model. Clonotypes that were expanded in thyroid above 0.001 mostly appeared in blood too.

RNA transcripts gave rise to amplified TCR beta CDR3 regions. The HTBI primer set was used in a first-round RT-PCR of the TCR CDR3. TCRdb analysed the multiplex PCR reads with MiXCR anew, one entry per CDR3 protein. The data show hundreds of thousands of distinct CDR3 sequences, less than 25% seen once. Germline CDR1 and CDR2: DFQATT and SNEGSKA (reference sequence). Germline trimming cut 4 bases from V and 2 bases from J; bases unmatched to any gene: 10. This CDR3 spans 15 amino acids. In the ophthalmopathy cohort, Clinical Activity Score was at least 3, NOSPECS grade at least 4, and duration under 3 months. Those patients with uncontrolled infection, other autoimmune disease, pregnancy or lactation were excluded.

The receptor was isolated from a man between 25 and 39 years old with Graves' ophthalmopathy. The sequenced sample was blood. This rearrangement joins TRBV20-1 to TRBJ2-7, with 8 positions matching TRBD2. CDR3 region: CSAIFSGLAPYEQYF. The CDR3 coding sequence is TGCAGTGCTATTTTTAGCGGACTAGCCCCCTACGAGCAGTACTTC.